This T cell receptor (beta chain) comes out of a study of T cell clonotyping in hematopoietic cell transplantation. Background on the study: Pretransplant recipient samples were taken after cytoreduction. Whole-study results and caveats: Pathologically expanded recipient clonotypes increased progressively from day 30 to day 180 as diversity fell.

A remark on this clone: The target antigen is unknown.

Described time point: recipient sample about 28 days before transplant, after cytoreduction. The data were produced by immunoSEQ multiplex PCR, yet TCRdb's version contains in-frame clones alone and is incomplete. This table has more than 70,000 clones, about 96% appearing once. The V gene end was trimmed by 5 bases and the J gene end by 3 bases; junction bases not matched to a gene: 2. Germline V gene sequence: CDR1 SQVTM, CDR2 ANQGSEA. The CDR3 sequence is 13 residues long. The sequencing used peripheral blood mononuclear cells, collected before stem cell transplant. The clonotype comes from a woman between 45 and 65 years old with acute myeloid leukemia. Some clones in this sample may be carry-over from other donors' samples. The V call is TRBV29-1, the J call TRBJ2-2; TRBD1 matches at 8 bases. The CDR3: CSVQDRDTGELFF. In nucleotides, the CDR3 is TGCAGCGTTCAGGACAGGGACACCGGGGAGCTGTTTTTT.